Listed here is a single T cell receptor (beta chain). This entry is derived from a study of OX40 agonist ivuxolimab in advanced cancers. The data were produced by immunoSEQ multiplex PCR, yet TCRdb's version contains in-frame clones alone and is incomplete. The profile shows about 78,000 clones, over 75% of them singletons. CDR3 size: 13 residues. V shed 2 bases and J shed 6 bases, with 11 bases lying between them. Germline CDR1 and CDR2: SGHDT and YYEEEE. This chain joins TRBV5-6 and TRBJ1-1; D not certain. The sample here was CD4+ or CD8+ T cells sorted from blood, taken in a trial of the OX40 agonist ivuxolimab. The TCR comes from an adult with an advanced solid tumor such as melanoma, head and neck, liver or kidney cancer. The CDR3 region is CASSFNSIAEAFF. In nucleotides, the CDR3 is TGTGCCAGCAGCTTTAATTCTATCGCTGAAGCTTTCTTT.